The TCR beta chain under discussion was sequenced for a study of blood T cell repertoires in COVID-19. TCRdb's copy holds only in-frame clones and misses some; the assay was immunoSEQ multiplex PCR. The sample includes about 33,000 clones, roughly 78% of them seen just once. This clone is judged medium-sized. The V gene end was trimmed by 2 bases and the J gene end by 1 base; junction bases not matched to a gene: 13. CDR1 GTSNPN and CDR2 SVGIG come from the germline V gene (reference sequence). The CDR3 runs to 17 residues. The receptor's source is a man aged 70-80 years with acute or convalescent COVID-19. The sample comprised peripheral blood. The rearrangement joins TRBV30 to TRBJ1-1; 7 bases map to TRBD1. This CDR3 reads CAWSSTGYPERNTEAFF. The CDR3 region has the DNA TGTGCCTGGAGTTCGACAGGGTACCCTGAGCGGAACACTGAAGCTTTCTTT.